Presented here are 5 T cell receptor beta chains from one specimen sequenced in a study of CD8 T cells in Susac syndrome. Reverse transcription used about 0.45 to 1 ug RNA and random hexamers. Each CDR3 protein gets one entry after TCRdb re-called the immunoSEQ multiplex PCR reads with MiXCR. The sample contains 250,000 to 350,000 distinct CDR3 sequences, more than 75% of which appear only once. The sample taken for sequencing was CD8+ T cells from PBMCs. All receptors come from a human donor with multiple sclerosis.

The genes are TRBV7-9 and TRBJ1-1; D ambiguous. The CDR3 runs to 15 residues. The germline V and J ends were trimmed by 3 bases and 1 base, with 12 bases remaining between them. Germline V gives CDR1 SEHNR, CDR2 FQNEAQ (reference sequence). The CDR3 DNA reads TGTGCCAGCAGCTTGAACAGCCCCTGGAACACTGAAGCTTTCTTT. Translated, it gives CASSLNSPWNTEAFF.

Worth noting for this clonotype: At one boundary the junction diverges from the germline segment, which might be a read error. The chain uses TRBV7-7 and TRBJ2-3, with 7 bases identical to TRBD1. Looked up from germline, CDR1 is SSHAT and CDR2 is FNYEAQ (reference sequence). CDR3 length: 16 residues. In DNA form, the CDR3 reads TGTGCTAGCAGCTTTGGGACAGAAATTTTCACAGATACGCAGTATTTT. This translates into CASSFGTEIFTDTQYF. The complete variable domain, with remaining parts taken from reference TRBV7-7 and TRBJ2-3, reads GAGVSQSPRYKVTKRGQDVTLRCDPISSHATLYWYQQALGQGPEFLTYFNYEAQPDKSGLPSDRFSAERPEGSISTLTIQRTEQRDSAMYRCASSFGTEIFTDTQYFGPGTRLTVL.

There are a few counts of this clonotype. This chain connects TRBV6-1 to TRBJ2-7; no clear D gene. CDR3 length: 14 amino acids. V shed 2 bases and J shed 4 bases, with 12 bases lying between them. CDR1 is MNHNS, CDR2 SASEGT, per germline. CDR3 DNA sequence: TGTGCCAGCAGTGAACTGGCAGGCCCGTACGAGCAGTACTTC. It is translated as CASSELAGPYEQYF.

The V gene is TRBV4-1, the J gene TRBJ2-7; TRBD2 aligns across 7 bases. CDR1 and CDR2 from the germline V gene are MGHRA and YSYEKL. V shed 3 bases and J 2 bases; nucleotides not matched to a gene: 7. The CDR3 is made up of 15 amino acids. The CDR3 sequence is CASSHRASGPYEQYF. The CDR3 nucleotides read TGCGCCAGCAGCCATCGGGCTAGCGGCCCCTACGAGCAGTACTTC.

This clonotype turned up a few times. J is TRBJ2-7 and V is TRBV7-9; 9 bases are shared with TRBD1. CDR3 size: 13 residues. Germline V gene data show CDR1 as SEHNR and CDR2 as FQNEAQ (reference sequence). V lost 5 bases to trimming and J lost 7 bases; unmatched junction nucleotides: 6. The CDR3 DNA sequence: TGTGCCAGCAGCCCGGACAGGGGCGGAGAGCAGTACTTC. Translating gives CASSPDRGGEQYF.